Listed below are T cell receptor beta chains from one sample, sequenced in a study of shared clonotypes between healthy human individuals. Sequencing was performed with immunoSEQ multiplex PCR; in TCRdb, only in-frame clones are kept and a portion is missing. Of roughly 2,500,000 clones listed, approximately 93% are singletons. Sequencing used naive CD4+ T cells from PBMCs. These TCRs come from a man younger than 30 in good health. Some clones in this sample may be carry-over from other donors' samples. CDR3s include the opening cysteine and the closing phenylalanine or tryptophan. D genes are given only for firm matches. A row's size may be missing; if present it is once, few, many or a size class.

D	J	length	size	V	CDR3	DNA
NA	TRBJ2-6	13	NA	TRBV25-1	CASSAPGANVLTF	TGTGCCAGCAGTGCCCCTGGGGCCAACGTCCTGACTTTC
NA	TRBJ1-3	15	NA	TRBV28	CASSPLEGLQNTIYF	TGTGCCAGCAGTCCCCTTGAGGGTTTGCAAAACACCATATATTTT
NA	TRBJ2-7	11	NA	TRBV28	CASSITYEQYF	TGTGCCAGCAGCATCACCTACGAGCAGTACTTC
NA	TRBJ1-1	20	NA	TRBV21-1	CASSKGEGQGYGTMNTEAFF	TGTGCCAGCAGCAAAGGGGAGGGACAGGGGTATGGAACAATGAACACTGAAGCTTTCTTT
NA	TRBJ2-2	12	NA	TRBV27	CASSFRHGELFF	TGTGCCAGCAGTTTTCGGCACGGGGAGCTGTTTTTT
TRBD1	TRBJ1-1	16	NA	TRBV7-3	CASSSRTGLMNTEAFF	TGTGCCAGCAGCTCCCGGACAGGCCTCATGAACACTGAAGCTTTCTTT
NA	TRBJ2-2	16	NA	TRBV11-3	CASSPWGRANTGELFF	TGTGCCAGCAGCCCTTGGGGCAGAGCGAACACCGGGGAGCTGTTTTTT
NA	TRBJ2-1	17	NA	TRBV4-1	CASSQDRGSDRYNEQFF	TGCGCCAGCAGCCAAGACCGCGGGTCGGACAGATACAATGAGCAGTTCTTC
NA	TRBJ2-5	14	NA	TRBV19	CASSAGPSKETQYF	TGTGCCAGTAGTGCGGGACCATCGAAAGAGACCCAGTACTTC
NA	TRBJ2-3	14	NA	TRBV5-4	CASSKNPRTDTQYF	TGTGCCAGCAGCAAAAACCCCCGCACAGATACGCAGTATTTT
NA	TRBJ1-1	13	few	TRBV29-1	CSGSHGQNTEAFF	TGCAGCGGATCCCATGGACAGAACACTGAAGCTTTCTTT
NA	TRBJ2-7	15	NA	TRBV6-4	CASSLTLAPSYEQYF	TGTGCCAGCAGCTTAACCCTTGCACCTTCCTACGAGCAGTACTTC
NA	TRBJ1-1	16	NA	TRBV15	CATSRPQGNPPTEAFF	TGTGCCACCAGCAGGCCCCAGGGAAATCCCCCCACTGAAGCTTTCTTT
TRBD2	TRBJ2-7	15	NA	TRBV5-1	CASSFEAGGPYEQYF	TGCGCCAGCAGCTTTGAAGCGGGAGGACCCTACGAGCAGTACTTC
NA	TRBJ2-1	13	NA	TRBV11-3	CASSLLAYDEQFF	TGTGCCAGCAGCTTGCTAGCTTACGATGAGCAGTTCTTC
NA	TRBJ2-7	12	NA	TRBV28	CASSLTASEQYF	TGTGCCAGCAGTTTAACAGCTAGCGAGCAGTACTTC
NA	TRBJ1-1	12	NA	TRBV10-3	CAINTRNTEAFF	TGTGCCATCAATACGAGGAACACTGAAGCTTTCTTT
TRBD1	TRBJ2-1	16	NA	TRBV11-2	CASRSGTGSSYNEQFF	TGTGCCAGCAGGTCCGGGACAGGGAGCTCCTACAATGAGCAGTTCTTC
NA	TRBJ1-1	14	few	TRBV28	CASSPPRRETEAFF	TGTGCCAGCAGTCCCCCCCGCAGGGAAACTGAAGCTTTCTTT
NA	TRBJ2-5	14	NA	TRBV18	CASSPRTGEETQYF	TGTGCCAGCTCACCAAGGACGGGAGAAGAGACCCAGTACTTC
NA	TRBJ2-7	13	NA	TRBV28	CASTRGSGYEQYF	TGTGCCAGCACCCGCGGGTCAGGCTACGAGCAGTACTTC
NA	TRBJ2-1	13	NA	TRBV6-4	CASSAQGRSEQFF	TGTGCCAGCAGCGCCCAGGGGAGGTCTGAGCAGTTCTTC
TRBD1	TRBJ1-1	15	few	TRBV5-4	CASSRGQGWDTEAFF	TGTGCCAGCAGCAGGGGACAGGGATGGGACACTGAAGCTTTCTTT
NA	TRBJ1-1	13	NA	TRBV7-6	CASSLATSTEAFF	TGTGCCAGCAGCTTAGCTACATCCACTGAAGCTTTCTTT
NA	TRBJ1-2	15	NA	TRBV19	CASSTTGQTYYGYTF	TGTGCCAGTAGTACTACCGGACAGACCTACTATGGCTACACCTTC
NA	TRBJ2-7	14	NA	TRBV30	CAWSVGPGPYEQYF	TGTGCCTGGAGTGTAGGGCCAGGGCCCTACGAGCAGTACTTC
NA	TRBJ1-5	16	once	TRBV5-1	CASSLAPDSFNQPQHF	TGCGCCAGCAGCTTAGCACCCGACAGCTTCAATCAGCCCCAGCATTTT
NA	TRBJ2-2	13	NA	TRBV2	CASSGTVSGELFF	TGTGCCAGCAGTGGAACAGTTTCAGGGGAGCTGTTTTTT